The entry that follows covers one T cell receptor beta chain sequence. The target antigen is unknown. Cells designated naive CD8 were CD45RO-negative and were positively selected for CCR7, with terminally differentiated effector memory CD45RA+ cells excluded. CDR1 is SEHNR, CDR2 FQNEAQ, per germline (reference sequence). The CDR3 consists of 14 residues. The V gene lost 1 base and the J gene lost 5 bases, with 9 bases spanning the gap. Clones were read by immunoSEQ multiplex PCR, and TCRdb kept only the in-frame ones, dropping some. Of about 580,000 clones in the sample, nearly 98% are singletons; the top ten hold approximately 0.33%. The data were obtained in a study of shared clonotypes between healthy human individuals. Study results and caveats: It was expected that sequencing depth would affect clonotype sharing among donors.

Material for sequencing was naive CD8+ T cells sorted from blood. The receptor was isolated from a man aged 30-40 years in good health. V is TRBV7-9 and J is TRBJ2-1, with D unclear. As DNA, the CDR3 is TGTGCCAGCAGCTTAGAGCCGGGCCACAATGAGCAGTTCTTC. It codes for CASSLEPGHNEQFF.